This T cell receptor (beta chain) comes out of a study of blood T cells in healthy people across ages. Then a second PCR, running roughly 7 to 11 cycles, was carried out with a sample-barcoded 5' primer and a J-beta primer mix. TCRdb ran MiXCR on the 5' RACE reads and lists one entry per CDR3 protein. The sample has about 640,000 distinct CDR3 sequences, around 54% seen once. Germline CDR1 SGHVS, CDR2 FNYEAQ. This CDR3 region has 18 residues. V dropped 1 base and J dropped 5 bases, with 21 bases sitting between them. The table lists this clonotype with a few counts. The TCR sequence derives from a man aged 60 to 75 in good health. J is TRBJ2-1 and V is TRBV7-6; D is possibly TRBD2 (6 bases). Sequences were obtained from blood. The CDR3 sequence: CASSLVPWGDPSHNEQFF. In DNA, the CDR3 is TGTGCCAGCAGCTTAGTCCCTTGGGGGGACCCATCACACAATGAGCAGTTCTTC.